This TCR beta chain came from a study of cytomegalovirus exposure and HLA in healthy donors (TCRdb year 2017). Describing the broader study: An earlier analysis of about 560 of the donors reported under 300 Gb of sequence data and 117 million unique TCR beta sequences obtained from about 179 million T cells. Approximately 300 gigabases of sequencing data and 91 million or so unique TCR sequences made up an early release that covered fewer than 650 HLA-typed donors. The genetic ancestry cluster associated with self-reported Caucasian donors included 81% of the roughly 400 genotyped donors. The aim of the study was to test whether cataloging public T cell receptors could identify signatures of past pathogen exposure. Using immunosequencing, the study profiled T cell repertoires from around 680 subjects and related those repertoires to cytomegalovirus serostatus. A separate validation cohort of over 95 different subjects was used in addition to the 666-subject first cohort. To predict cytomegalovirus infection status, the study combined high-throughput TCR immunosequencing, statistical association of individual TCRs with disease status, and machine learning. A later analysis re-examined previously published TCR beta repertoires from just over 650 donors and added high-resolution HLA genotyping to investigate patterns of TCR occurrence. The later analysis used no new phenotypic data to find candidate immune exposures, relying instead on TCR beta sequences and their occurrence across donors. An earlier analysis of 587 of the donors used high-throughput TCR beta sequencing to judge whether each TCR beta V gene segment behaved as functional or pseudogenic. Donor age, sex, ethnicity and CMV serostatus were compiled together with the repertoire data. A later genetic analysis took genome-wide SNP genotypes for about 65% of the roughly 670 donors and used that subset as a discovery cohort. All discovery cohort repertoires had been generated using a single sequencing platform. Class I and class II HLA loci were covered by the typing at four-digit resolution. Typing coverage varied by locus: 629-630 donors for A, B, C, DRB1 and DQB1; 500 to 550 for DQA1; about 590 for DPA1; fewer than 480 for DPB1. Because of strong linkage in the cohort, roughly five DR-DQ haplotypes were treated as single units for association and clustering. Among some 400 genotyped donors of the cohort, an average of around 240,000 unique TCR beta nucleotide sequences were sequenced per donor, roughly a sixth of them non-productive. Findings and caveats that apply to the study as a whole: In this cohort, only TCR beta chains were sequenced, and detectable features were limited by the absence of alpha or paired-chain data. Sequencing depth was assumed to be roughly uniform across donors in the presence/absence analyses, though that assumption may not hold. In a later analysis, the rate of TCR association differed among HLA loci, with DRB1 alleles having the most associated TCRs and HLA-C alleles having the fewest. Strong co-occurrence of HLA alleles, especially DR and DQ, made assigning TCR associations to individual alleles difficult. A few of the identified cytomegalovirus-associated TCR beta chains were confirmed in vitro to be specific for cytomegalovirus antigens. It was suggested by the authors that the approach could potentially be generalized to other disease states and immunological phenotypes. For the cohort, immune exposure information was limited to CMV serostatus. In a later genetic analysis, fewer N-insertions in productive TCRs were reported among donors in an Asian-associated ancestry cluster than the approximately 630-donor mean. A cluster of highly shared sequence variants was judged likely to be a technical artifact of the sequencing pipeline. Because counts were too low, 15 or so rarely observed V segments, including chromosome 9 orphons, were excluded from the earlier analysis of some 590 of the donors. In an earlier analysis of about 600 of the donors, most TCR beta V segments appeared in productive rearrangements about 90% or about 30% of the time, broadly matching IMGT annotations. Cytomegalovirus status was reported to be diagnosed by the classifier with high specificity and sensitivity in both the original and validation cohorts. In a later analysis, several top co-occurrence clusters were reported to appear linked to parvovirus B19, influenza, CMV and Epstein-Barr virus. Compared with equally common non-associated chains, HLA-associated TCR beta chains in a later analysis were more clonally expanded and had lower generation probabilities. Correlated functional status among segregating V segments might reflect linkage disequilibrium, but an unknown experimental factor could not be ruled out. Because HLA typing was unavailable for some donors at each locus, only the typed subset was used in association tests. Because the 87-base-pair reads could not distinguish some IMGT-functional V segments, including TRBV6-2 and TRBV6-3, those segments were excluded. A further reported finding was that TCR beta sequences accurately predicted the HLA-A and HLA-B alleles for most subjects in the first cohort. In the study, around 150 TCR beta chains were listed as associated with cytomegalovirus. A later genetic analysis associated a missense DCLRE1C variant with V-gene and J-gene trimming of TCR beta chains, and an independent cohort replicated the association. Most TCR sequences were seen in very few donors, while some public TCRs were found in many individuals. According to a later analysis, most CMV-associated TCR beta chains appeared to be HLA-restricted, and the HLA associations seemed to be driven largely by CMV exposure. Specific HLA alleles were associated with over 15,000 TCR beta sequences at a false discovery rate of 0.05 in a later analysis.

The germline V gene (reference sequence) supplies CDR1 MNHEY and CDR2 SMNVEV. Including the terminal cysteine and phenylalanine, the CDR3 comprises 14 residues. Here the CDR3 DNA is all that survives: 42 bases in frame from base 1. Relative to germline, V is 5 bases shorter and J is 3 bases shorter, with 8 bases between their ends. The method was the immunoSEQ multiplex PCR assay. The multiplex PCR relied on a mix of 60 forward primers for TCR Vbeta segments and 13 reverse primers for TCR Jbeta segments. The CDR3 region of rearranged TCR beta genes was amplified from genomic DNA with a multiplex PCR assay. The amplified TCR beta libraries were sequenced on the Illumina HiSeq System as 87-base-pair reads. Per the original workflow: In a later analysis, tens of millions of unique TCR beta chains were counted across the 650 to 700 repertoires, and around 10 million of these chains were shared by at least two donors. To remove PCR and sequencing errors, raw reads were error-corrected and collapsed into unique sequences using a nearest-neighbor algorithm that merged closely related sequences. To assign V, D and J gene segments, CDR3 sequences were aligned to IMGT reference sequences. For a sequence to be retained, a match of at least six nucleotides was required to both a V gene segment and a J gene segment. Rearrangements were called productive when the CDR3 lacked stop codons and stayed in frame with V and J; all others were non-productive. CDR3 was defined by IMGT convention, running from the second conserved V-encoded cysteine to the conserved J-encoded phenylalanine. In an earlier analysis of roughly 580 of the donors, sequences lacking an unambiguous match to a single V gene segment were excluded. An earlier analysis of fewer than 750 of the donors called V segments functional above 56.7% productive rearrangements and segregating when the between-donor standard deviation exceeded 5%. A statistical classification framework was built to diagnose cytomegalovirus status from the catalog of TCR beta chain sequences. A later analysis assigned V and J genes by comparing TCR nucleotide sequences with IMGT/GENE-DB human TR gene sequences. In a later analysis, CDR3 sequences and most-parsimonious VDJ recombination scenarios were assigned using the TCRdist pipeline. In a later analysis, each TCR beta chain was defined by its CDR3 amino acid sequence together with its V-gene family, and reads lacking a unique V-gene family were excluded. A later analysis removed roughly 590 highly shared, low-generation-probability nucleotide sequences to deal with suspected cross-contamination and a sequencing artifact. For each public chain, a later analysis derived a clonal expansion index from normalized ranks of inferred template counts within each repertoire. Generation probabilities in a later analysis came from a VDJ recombination model fitted to out-of-frame rearrangements, and those results were checked against IGoR. In a later analysis, hypergeometric tests were used to score TCR-TCR, TCR-HLA and TCR-CMV co-occurrence, with a repertoire-size bias correction applied to TCR pairs. To estimate false discovery rates, a later analysis permuted the HLA or CMV assignments 20 times. In a later analysis, co-occurring TCRs were grouped using DBSCAN, with TCRdist sequence similarity added in when clustering inside HLA-allele-positive subsets. Repertoires with fewer than 30,000 or more than 120,000 public chains were left out of co-occurrence clustering, as were roughly five repertoires with anomalous nucleotide sharing. Not all clones reach the TCRdb copy of this immuneACCESS table, which keeps in-frame sequences only. Checked studies attribute under half of the gap to unresolved V genes and leave the rest unexplained. The V and J calls and the clone size are those of that table, but D and trimming were determined from the DNA. The sample table shows approximately 150,000 clones, and 84% are seen once. The ten biggest clones cover roughly 5% of the sample.

The cohort was made up of 650 to 700 healthy bone marrow donors. All cohort members were sampled while nominally healthy, although unrecorded immune exposures were likely present. The donor was CMV seronegative and was included in the group of a few hundred seronegative cohort members. A peripheral blood sample was provided by each donor, and peripheral blood mononuclear cells were used for TCR beta sequencing. The Qiagen DNeasy Blood Extraction Kit was used to extract genomic DNA from the blood cell samples. Comment on this clone: There is no known antigen for this receptor. Nothing much larger sits one base from this clone, and base qualities are not available.

The source is a man aged 18-30 years in good health and CMV-seronegative. Recombination linked TRBV27 to TRBJ2-6; the D gene is not confidently resolved. Sequenced sample: PBMCs. The CDR3 corresponds to CASSLTFGANVLTF. The nucleotide sequence reads as follows: TGTGCCAGCAGTCTAACTTTTGGGGCCAACGTCCTGACTTTC.